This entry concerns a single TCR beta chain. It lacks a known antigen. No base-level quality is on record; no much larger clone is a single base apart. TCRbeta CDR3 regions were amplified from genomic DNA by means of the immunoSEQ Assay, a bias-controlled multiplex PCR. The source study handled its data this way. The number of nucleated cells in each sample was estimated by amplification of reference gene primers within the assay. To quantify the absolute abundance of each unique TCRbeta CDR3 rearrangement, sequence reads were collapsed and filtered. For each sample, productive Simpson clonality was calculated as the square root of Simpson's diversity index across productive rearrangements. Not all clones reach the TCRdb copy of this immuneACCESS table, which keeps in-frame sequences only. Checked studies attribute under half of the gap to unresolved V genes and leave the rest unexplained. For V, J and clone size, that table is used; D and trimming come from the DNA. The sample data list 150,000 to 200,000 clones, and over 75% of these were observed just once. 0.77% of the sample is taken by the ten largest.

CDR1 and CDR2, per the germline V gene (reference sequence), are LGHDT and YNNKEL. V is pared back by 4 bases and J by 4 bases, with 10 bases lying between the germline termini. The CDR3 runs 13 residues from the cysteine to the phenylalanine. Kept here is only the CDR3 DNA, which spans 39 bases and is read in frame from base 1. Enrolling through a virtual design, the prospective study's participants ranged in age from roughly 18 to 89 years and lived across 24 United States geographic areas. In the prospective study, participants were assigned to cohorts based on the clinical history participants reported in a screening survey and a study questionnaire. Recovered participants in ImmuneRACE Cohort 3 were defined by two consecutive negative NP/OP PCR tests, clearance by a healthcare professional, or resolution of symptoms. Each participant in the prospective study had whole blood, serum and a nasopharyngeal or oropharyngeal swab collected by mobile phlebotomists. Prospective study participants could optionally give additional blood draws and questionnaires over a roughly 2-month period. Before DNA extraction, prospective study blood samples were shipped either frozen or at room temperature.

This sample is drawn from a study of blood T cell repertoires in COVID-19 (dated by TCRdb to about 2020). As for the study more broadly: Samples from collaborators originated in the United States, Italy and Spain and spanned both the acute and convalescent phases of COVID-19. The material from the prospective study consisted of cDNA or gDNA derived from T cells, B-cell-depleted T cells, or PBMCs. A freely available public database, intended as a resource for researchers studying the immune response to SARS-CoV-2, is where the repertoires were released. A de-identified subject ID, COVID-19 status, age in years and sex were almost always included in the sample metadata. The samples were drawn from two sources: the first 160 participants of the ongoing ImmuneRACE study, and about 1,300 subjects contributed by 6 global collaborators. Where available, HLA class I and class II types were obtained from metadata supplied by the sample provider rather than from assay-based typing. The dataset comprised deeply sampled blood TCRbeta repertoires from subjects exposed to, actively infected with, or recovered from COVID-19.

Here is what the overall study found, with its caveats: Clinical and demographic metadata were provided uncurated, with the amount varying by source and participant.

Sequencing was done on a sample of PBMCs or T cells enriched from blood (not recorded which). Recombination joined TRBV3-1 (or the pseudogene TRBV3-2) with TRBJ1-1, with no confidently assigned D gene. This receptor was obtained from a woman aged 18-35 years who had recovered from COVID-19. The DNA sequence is TGTGCCAGCAGCCCCTATTCAGGCACTGAAGCTTTCTTT. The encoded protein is CASSPYSGTEAFF.